This TCR beta chain was found in a study of shared T cell receptors in the human thymus. The germline V gene encodes CDR1 MDHEN and CDR2 SYDVKM. V was pared by 3 bases and J by 0 bases, with 9 bases between. The length of the CDR3 is 15 residues. Profiled with immunoSEQ multiplex PCR; TCRdb holds only in-frame clones, not every one. The sample holds just under 550,000 clones, more than 75% seen once. These same data were also listed under a study on human thymus T cells. That paper states: In unrelated individuals, thymic repertoires overlapped highly, according to related research.

This TCR came from a boy younger than two with a congenital heart defect. V usage is TRBV28 and J usage is TRBJ2-1; D perhaps matches TRBD2 (5 bases). The sequenced sample was thymocytes. The CDR3 is CASSFIGVSYNEQFF. CDR3 bases: TGTGCCAGCAGTTTTATCGGGGTCTCCTACAATGAGCAGTTCTTC.